The next 18 T cell receptor beta chains were all read from a single sample in a study of cytomegalovirus exposure and HLA in healthy donors. The PCR contained 60 Vbeta and 13 Jbeta primers. Generated by immunoSEQ multiplex PCR, the TCRdb table keeps only in-frame clones and is missing some. The repertoire holds about 97,000 clones, with around 80% as singletons. Material for sequencing was PBMCs. The receptor source for this set is a middle-aged man in good health and CMV-seropositive.

This chain links TRBV29-1 with TRBJ2-3; unclear D gene. The CDR3 contains 14 residues. Between the trimmed V and J ends, which lost 0 bases and 5 bases, there was a span of 12 bases. Per germline, CDR1 SQVTM and CDR2 ANQGSEA. The CDR3: CSVEDSSTEDTQYF. CDR3 nucleotides: TGCAGCGTTGAAGATAGTAGCACCGAAGATACGCAGTATTTT.

The CDR3 DNA reads as TGCGCCAGCAGCTTGGCGGTAGCGGGGAACAATGAGCAGTTCTTC. Its translation is CASSLAVAGNNEQFF. The gene calls are TRBV5-1 and TRBJ2-1, with 8 nucleotides matching TRBD2. Germline V gene data show CDR1 as SGHRS and CDR2 as YFSETQ. Unmatched junction bases numbered 4, after V lost 0 bases and J lost 5 bases. This CDR3 contains 15 residues.

The chain has TRBV2 and TRBJ2-2; 11 bases are shared with TRBD2. J was trimmed by 1 base and V by 6 bases; bases with no gene match: 1. Germline CDR1 is SNHLY and CDR2 is FYNNEI. There are 15 residues in the CDR3. CDR3 bases: TGTGCCAGCAGAGGGACTAGCGGGAACACCGGGGAGCTGTTTTTT. Its translation: CASRGTSGNTGELFF.

The chain links TRBV7-2 to TRBJ2-7, with TRBD1 matching 11 bases. J was trimmed by 2 bases and V by 7 bases; bases with no gene match: 7. This CDR3 has 15 amino acids. Germline V gene sequence: CDR1 SGHTA, CDR2 FQGNSA. The CDR3, as DNA: TGTGCCAGCACCAAGGGGGGACAGGGGGCCTACGAGCAGTACTTC. Translation gives CASTKGGQGAYEQYF.

The rearrangement links TRBV6-5 to TRBJ1-1; tentative D call: TRBD1 (6 bases). V lost 6 bases and J lost 7, with 15 bases in between. The length of the CDR3 is 13 residues. Germline CDR1 MNHEY, CDR2 SVGAGI. CDR3 sequence (DNA): TGTGCCAGCAGGTTCGGGGGGGCCGGTGAAGCTTTCTTT. Its protein product is CASRFGGAGEAFF.

Comments on this clone: Relative to the germline gene, one junction end is altered; a read error may explain this. The rearrangement joins TRBV7-9 to TRBJ2-5, with TRBD1 matching over 8 bases. The germline CDR1 and CDR2 sequences are SEHNR and FQNEAQ (reference sequence). The CDR3 extends over 16 amino acids. In DNA, the CDR3 is TGTTCCAGCACCAGGGGGCGATTGTCCGGCCAAGAGACCCAGTACTTC. This translates into CSSTRGRLSGQETQYF.

DNA for the CDR3: TGTGCCAGCAGCTCCTGGGACAGGGGGAACACAGATACGCAGTATTTT. This sequence encodes CASSSWDRGNTDTQYF. This rearrangement joins TRBV7-9 to TRBJ2-3; 11 nucleotides agree with TRBD1. V trimming: 4 bases; J trimming: 2 bases; junction bases outside the gene matches: 5. This CDR3 has 16 residues. Germline assignment: CDR1 SEHNR and CDR2 FQNEAQ (reference sequence).

The chain carries TRBV2 and TRBJ2-7; 12 bases map to TRBD2. The CDR3 contains 13 residues. The junction had 6 bases not matched to a gene; V was cut back by 11 bases and J by 4 bases. Germline CDR1 reads SNHLY; CDR2 reads FYNNEI. The CDR3 sequence is CASATSGGYEQYF. DNA for the CDR3: TGTGCCTCCGCGACTAGCGGGGGATACGAGCAGTACTTC. Variable domain in full (rest from reference TRBV2 and TRBJ2-7): EPEVTQTPSHQVTQMGQEVILRCVPISNHLYFYWYRQILGQKVEFLVSFYNNEISEKSEIFDDQFSVERPDGSNFTLKIRSTKLEDSAMYFCASATSGGYEQYFGPGTRLTVT.

The chain uses TRBV5-1 and TRBJ2-3, with 9 bases that match TRBD2. Per germline, CDR1 SGHRS and CDR2 YFSETQ. The CDR3 runs to 15 residues. Germline trimming cut 2 bases from V and 0 bases from J; bases unmatched to any gene: 1. The CDR3 spells CASSFTSGSTDTQYF. CDR3 nucleotide sequence: TGCGCCAGCAGCTTTACTAGCGGGAGCACAGATACGCAGTATTTT. The full variable domain, its missing parts supplied by reference TRBV5-1 and TRBJ2-3, is KAGVTQTPRYLIKTRGQQVTLSCSPISGHRSVSWYQQTPGQGLQFLFEYFSETQRNKGNFPGRFSGRQFSNSRSEMNVSTLELGDSALYLCASSFTSGSTDTQYFGPGTRLTVL.

The chain's CDR3 is CASSPWTENTIYF. The CDR3 bases are TGTGCCAGCAGCCCGTGGACAGAGAACACCATATATTTT. The rearrangement joins TRBV5-4 to TRBJ1-3; maybe TRBD1 (6 bases). Trimming pared 4 bases from V and 7 bases from J, leaving 12 bases between. CDR3 length: 13 residues. Germline CDR1 SGHNT, CDR2 YYREEE (reference sequence).

This clone was recorded only once. The rearrangement joins TRBV7-8 to TRBJ2-5; 8 bases line up with TRBD1. CDR1 and CDR2 from the germline V gene are SGHVS and FQNEAQ. There are 15 residues in the CDR3. Losses at the gene ends were 4 bases for V and 7 bases for J; bases not matched to a gene: 11. This CDR3 is CASSSRTGLRRTQYF. The CDR3 DNA reads TGTGCCAGCAGCTCCCGGACAGGGTTAAGGAGGACCCAGTACTTC.

This clone showed up just once. J is TRBJ1-5 and V is TRBV28; 7 nucleotides line up with TRBD1. CDR1 and CDR2 from the germline V gene are MDHEN and SYDVKM. The CDR3 totals 17 residues. After removal of 7 bases from V and 0 bases from J, the junction contained 12 bases not matched to a gene. CDR3: CASNIPTGSNSNQPQHF. CDR3 nucleotides: TGTGCCAGCAACATACCGACAGGGAGTAATAGCAATCAGCCCCAGCATTTT. The full variable domain, rest sourced from reference TRBV28 and TRBJ1-5, is DVKVTQSSRYLVKRTGEKVFLECVQDMDHENMFWYRQDPGLGLRLIYFSYDVKMKEKGDIPEGYSVSREKKERFSLILESASTNQTSMYLCASNIPTGSNSNQPQHFGDGTRLSIL.

This chain links TRBV11-2 with TRBJ1-1; D perhaps matches TRBD1 (5 bases). Deletions cut 4 bases from V and 6 bases from J, with 18 bases between. The CDR3 loop spans 15 amino acids. Germline V gene data show CDR1 as SGHAT and CDR2 as FQNNGV. The CDR3 DNA reads as TGTGCCAGCAGCTGGGGGGGGTTGCCCGCCGCTGAAGCTTTCTTT. Its protein is CASSWGGLPAAEAFF.

This sequence joins TRBV7-9 and TRBJ1-1; D might be TRBD1 (5 bases). Per the germline V gene, CDR1 is SEHNR and CDR2 is FQNEAQ (reference sequence). The CDR3 is made up of 14 amino acids. V shed 1 base and J shed 8 bases, with 14 bases lying between them. CDR3 DNA sequence: TGTGCCAGCAGCTTAGATTGGGGCGGGGAAGAAGCTTTCTTT. This translates into CASSLDWGGEEAFF.

The chain joins TRBV6-5 to TRBJ1-1; D is possibly TRBD1 (6 bases). From germline, CDR1 is MNHEY and CDR2 SVGAGI. This CDR3 region has 12 residues. The V gene lost 6 bases and the J gene lost 7 bases, with 12 bases spanning the gap. The CDR3 sequence is CASRKTGSEAFF. Here the CDR3 DNA reads TGTGCCAGCAGAAAAACAGGGAGTGAAGCTTTCTTT.

The chain links TRBV19 to TRBJ2-7; D uncertain. The V end lost 5 bases, the J end lost 0 bases, and 8 bases lay between the germline ends. The CDR3 runs 13 residues. Germline CDR1 and CDR2: LNHDA and SQIVND (reference sequence). This chain's CDR3 is CASSHSYSYEQYF. The CDR3 DNA follows: TGTGCCAGTAGTCACTCCTACTCCTACGAGCAGTACTTC.

Here the CDR3 DNA reads TGTGCCAGCAGTTGGGGGGGCCAAGAGACCCAGTACTTC. Residues: CASSWGGQETQYF. V gene TRBV27 combines with J gene TRBJ2-5; 7 bases match TRBD2. CDR1 MNHEY and CDR2 SMNVEV come from the germline V gene (reference sequence). This CDR3 is built from 13 residues. J lost 1 base, V lost 4 bases, and 0 bases had no gene match.

The V and J genes are TRBV6-1 and TRBJ2-7; D call uncertain. Germline-derived CDR1 and CDR2 are MNHNS and SASEGT. V gave up 5 bases and J gave up 6 bases, with 8 bases separating them. The CDR3 sequence is 11 residues long. CDR3 bases: TGTGCCAGCAGTATCTTGGCCGAGCAGTACTTC. Its translation: CASSILAEQYF.